This T cell receptor (beta chain) was captured by sequencing in a study of shared clonotypes between healthy human individuals. Overall study findings and caveats: Only blood samples were collected, and tissue repertoires likely differ.

For this clone: Its cognate antigen is unknown. Other DNA sequences of this sample code for an identical CDR3.

CDR3 length equals 14 residues. V dropped 2 bases and J dropped 3 bases, with 9 bases sitting between them. Germline V gene sequence: CDR1 SGHTS, CDR2 YDEGEE. The data were produced by immunoSEQ multiplex PCR, yet TCRdb's version contains in-frame clones alone and is incomplete. The table includes around 2.5 million clones, roughly 93% detected once. The V and J genes are TRBV5-8 and TRBJ1-5; D is unclear. Sequenced sample: naive CD4+ T cells from PBMCs. Subset specified: CD45RA+ positively selected. The TCR originated in a man between 18 and 35 years old in good health. Some clones in this sample may be carry-over from other donors' samples. This CDR3 is CASSFGQFNQPQHF. The CDR3 DNA sequence: TGTGCCAGCAGCTTTGGTCAGTTCAATCAGCCCCAGCATTTT.